This T cell receptor (beta chain) was observed in a study of spatial heterogeneity in lung cancer. Overall study: Beta-chain sequences consistently outnumbered alpha-chain sequences in detection.

This CDR3 contains 14 residues. The junction had 5 bases not matched to a gene; V was cut back by 6 bases and J by 2 bases. This sample's time point: sample taken at primary tumor resection. Whole RNA, isolated from tumor, nontumor lung or frozen PBMC, was sequenced without prior sorting. In this sample, this clonotype turned up many times. The study tagged each TCR cDNA molecule with a unique molecular identifier. MiXCR was run by TCRdb on the 5' RACE reads, yielding one entry per CDR3 protein. The repertoire holds some 40,000 distinct CDR3 sequences, with around 3.1% as singletons. The rearrangement uses TRBV12-3 or TRBV12-4 and TRBJ2-5; TRBD1 aligns across 8 bases. The sample in question was normal lung tissue next to the tumor, obtained at surgery. This clonotype was obtained from a male donor with early-stage non-small cell lung cancer. The CDR3 spells CASRLGTGQETQYF. DNA for the CDR3: TGTGCCAGCAGACTAGGGACAGGTCAAGAGACCCAGTACTTC.